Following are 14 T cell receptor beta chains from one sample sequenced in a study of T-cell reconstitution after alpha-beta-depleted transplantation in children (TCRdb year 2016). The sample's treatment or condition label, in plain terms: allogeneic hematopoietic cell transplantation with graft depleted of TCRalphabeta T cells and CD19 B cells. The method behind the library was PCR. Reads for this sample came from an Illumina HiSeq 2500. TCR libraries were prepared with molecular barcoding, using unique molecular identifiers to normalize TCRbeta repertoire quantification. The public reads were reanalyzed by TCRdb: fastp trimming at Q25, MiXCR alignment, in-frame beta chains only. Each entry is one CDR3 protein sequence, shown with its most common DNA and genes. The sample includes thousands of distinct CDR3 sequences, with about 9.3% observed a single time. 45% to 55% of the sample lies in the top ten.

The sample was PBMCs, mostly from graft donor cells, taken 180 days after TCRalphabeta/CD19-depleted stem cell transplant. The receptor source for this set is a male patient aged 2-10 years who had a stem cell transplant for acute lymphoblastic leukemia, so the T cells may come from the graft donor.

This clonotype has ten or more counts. The CDR3 DNA reads TGTGCCAGCAGCTTAGTATTGGACAGGGGAGATTCGGAAACAGATACGCAGTATTTT. Residues: CASSLVLDRGDSETDTQYF. The rearrangement uses TRBV7-8 and TRBJ2-3; 9 nucleotides agree with TRBD1. Unmatched junction bases numbered 14, after V lost 1 base and J lost 3 bases. The CDR3 has 19 residues. Germline lookup yields CDR1 SGHVS and CDR2 FQNEAQ.

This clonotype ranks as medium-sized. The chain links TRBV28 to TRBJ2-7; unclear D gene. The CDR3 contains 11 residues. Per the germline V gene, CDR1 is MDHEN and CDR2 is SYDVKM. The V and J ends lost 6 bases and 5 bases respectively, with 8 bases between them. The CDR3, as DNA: TGTGCCAGCAGCCGCTGGGACGAGCAGTACTTC. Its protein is CASSRWDEQYF.

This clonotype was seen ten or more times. The CDR3 DNA reads TGTGCCAGCAGCTTCCTGGGGGCCCCCTATGGCTACACCTTC. Protein sequence: CASSFLGAPYGYTF. The chain links TRBV7-9 to TRBJ1-2, with D perhaps TRBD1 (6 bases). The V gene lost 3 bases and the J gene lost 4 bases, with 12 bases spanning the gap. The V gene's germline CDR1 is SEHNR and CDR2 FQNEAQ (reference sequence). This CDR3 spans 14 amino acids.

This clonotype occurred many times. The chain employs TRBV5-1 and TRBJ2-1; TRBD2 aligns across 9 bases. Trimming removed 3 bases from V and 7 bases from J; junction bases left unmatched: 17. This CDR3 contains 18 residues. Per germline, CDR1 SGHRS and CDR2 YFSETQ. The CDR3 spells CASSSAGGGSGSRNEQFF. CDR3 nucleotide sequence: TGCGCCAGCAGCTCGGCGGGGGGTGGTAGCGGGAGTAGAAATGAGCAGTTCTTC.

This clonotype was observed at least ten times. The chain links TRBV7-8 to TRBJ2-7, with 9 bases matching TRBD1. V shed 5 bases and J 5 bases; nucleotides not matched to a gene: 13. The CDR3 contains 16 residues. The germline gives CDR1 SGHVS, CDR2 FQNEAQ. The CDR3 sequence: CASSPGPGQGRDEQYF. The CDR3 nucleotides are TGTGCCAGCAGCCCTGGGCCAGGACAGGGGAGGGACGAGCAGTACTTC. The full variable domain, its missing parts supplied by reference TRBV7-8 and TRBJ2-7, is GAGVSQSPRYKVAKRGQDVALRCDPISGHVSLFWYQQALGQGPEFLTYFQNEAQLDKSGLPSDRFFAERPEGSVSTLKIQRTQQEDSAVYLCASSPGPGQGRDEQYFGPGTRLTVT.

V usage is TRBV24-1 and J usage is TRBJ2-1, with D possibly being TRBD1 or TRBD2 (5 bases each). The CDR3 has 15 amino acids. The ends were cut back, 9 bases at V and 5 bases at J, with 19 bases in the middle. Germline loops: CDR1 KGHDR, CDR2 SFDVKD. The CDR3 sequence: CATGGERGRNNEQFF. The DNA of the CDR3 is TGTGCCACCGGTGGGGAGAGGGGTCGTAACAATGAGCAGTTCTTC.

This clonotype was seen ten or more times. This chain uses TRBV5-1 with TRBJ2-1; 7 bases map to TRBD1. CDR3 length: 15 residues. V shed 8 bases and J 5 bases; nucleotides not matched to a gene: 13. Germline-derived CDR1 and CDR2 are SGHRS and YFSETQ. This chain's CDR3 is CASTYSGTDDNEQFF. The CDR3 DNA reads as TGCGCCAGTACGTATTCCGGGACAGATGACAATGAGCAGTTCTTC.

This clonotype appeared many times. The CDR3 protein is CASKAGYTGANVLTF. The DNA for the CDR3 is TGTGCCAGCAAGGCAGGGTATACTGGGGCCAACGTCCTGACTTTC. The J gene is TRBJ2-6, the V gene TRBV5-6, with D possibly being TRBD1 (5 bases). Germline V lookup: CDR1 SGHDT, CDR2 YYEEEE. This CDR3 comprises 15 residues. V lost 6 bases, J lost 2 bases, and 12 bases lay in between.

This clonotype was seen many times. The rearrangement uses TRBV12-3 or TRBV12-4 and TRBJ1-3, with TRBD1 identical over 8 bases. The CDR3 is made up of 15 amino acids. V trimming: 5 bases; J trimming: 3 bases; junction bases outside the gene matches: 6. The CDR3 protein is CASSLGDRSGNTIYF. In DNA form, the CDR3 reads TGTGCCAGCAGTCTAGGGGACAGGAGTGGAAACACCATATATTTT.

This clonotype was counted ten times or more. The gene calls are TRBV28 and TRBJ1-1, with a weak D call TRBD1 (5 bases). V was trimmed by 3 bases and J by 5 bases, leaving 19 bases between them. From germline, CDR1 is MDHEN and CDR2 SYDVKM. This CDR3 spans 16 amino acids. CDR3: CASSFVGGGWETEAFF. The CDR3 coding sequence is TGTGCCAGCAGTTTTGTCGGTGGGGGTTGGGAGACTGAAGCTTTCTTT.

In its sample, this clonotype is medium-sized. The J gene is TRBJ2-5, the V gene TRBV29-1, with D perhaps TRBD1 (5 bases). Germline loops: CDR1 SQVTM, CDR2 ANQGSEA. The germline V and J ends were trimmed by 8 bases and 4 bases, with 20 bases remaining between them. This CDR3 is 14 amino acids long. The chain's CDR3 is CSFLRRTSRETQYF. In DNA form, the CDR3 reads TGCAGCTTCCTGCGGCGGACAAGCAGAGAGACCCAGTACTTC. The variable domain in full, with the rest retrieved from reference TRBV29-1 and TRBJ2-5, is SAVISQKPSRDICQRGTSLTIQCQVDSQVTMMFWYRQQPGQSLTLIATANQGSEATYESGFVIDKFPISRPNLTFSTLTVSNMSPEDSSIYLCSFLRRTSRETQYFGPGTRLLVL.

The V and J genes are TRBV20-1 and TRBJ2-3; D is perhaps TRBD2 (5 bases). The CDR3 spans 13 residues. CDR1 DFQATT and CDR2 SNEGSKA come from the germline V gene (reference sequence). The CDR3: CCFWERITDTQYF. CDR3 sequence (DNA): TGCTGCTTCTGGGAGCGGATCACAGATACGCAGTATTTT.

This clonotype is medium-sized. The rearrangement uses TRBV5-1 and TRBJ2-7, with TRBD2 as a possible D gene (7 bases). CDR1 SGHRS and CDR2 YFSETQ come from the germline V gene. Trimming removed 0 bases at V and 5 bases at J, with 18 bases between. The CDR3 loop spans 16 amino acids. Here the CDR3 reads CASSLGMGGGANEQYF. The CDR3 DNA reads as TGCGCCAGCAGCTTGGGGATGGGGGGGGGCGCGAACGAGCAGTACTTC.

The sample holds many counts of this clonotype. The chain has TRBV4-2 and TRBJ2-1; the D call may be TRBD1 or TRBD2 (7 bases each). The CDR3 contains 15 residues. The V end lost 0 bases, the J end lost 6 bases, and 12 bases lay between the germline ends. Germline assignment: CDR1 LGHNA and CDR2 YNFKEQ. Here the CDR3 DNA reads TGTGCCAGCAGCCAAGATGTCAGGGGGGGCAATGAGCAGTTCTTC. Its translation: CASSQDVRGGNEQFF.